Sequencing of this T cell receptor beta chain was carried out in a study of shared clonotypes between healthy human individuals. Whole-study findings and limits: A generally larger estimated richness was seen in naive subsets than in memory subsets. Enrolling few donors narrowed the genetic and exposure-history diversity that was represented. Naive CD4 clonotypes were shared across a handful of donors at approximately 5.3%.

The CDR3 is 15 amino acids. Looked up from germline, CDR1 is LNHDA and CDR2 is SQIVND (reference sequence). After removal of 1 base from V and 3 bases from J, the junction contained 5 bases not matched to a gene. Generated by immunoSEQ multiplex PCR, the TCRdb table keeps only in-frame clones and is missing some. The sample lists over 2,000,000 clones, 85% to 95% seen once, with more than 1.5% in the top ten. The naive CD8 subset, CD45RO-negative cells positively selected for CCR7, excluded terminally differentiated effector memory CD45RA+ cells. About this clone: Its antigen is unknown.

The chain joins TRBV19 to TRBJ2-7, with TRBD2 identical over 8 bases. This receptor was taken from a man younger than 35 in good health. Some clones in this sample may be carry-over from other donors' samples. Source material: naive CD8+ T cells from PBMCs. DNA for the CDR3: TGTGCCAGTAGTATAGGGAGGCTAGCGGGCTACGAGCAGTACTTC. Protein: CASSIGRLAGYEQYF.